The 20 T cell receptor beta chains in this list originate from one sample, sequenced in a study of regulatory T cells in long-lasting Graves disease. TCR beta libraries were built with iRepertoire HTBI primers and Arm-PCR of CDR3 regions. TCRdb re-derived calls from the multiplex PCR reads in MiXCR, one entry per CDR3 protein. The table lists 200,000 to 250,000 distinct CDR3 sequences, over 20% of them singletons. Stated time point: newly diagnosed GD, antithyroid drugs for less than 3 months. Extracted PBMC RNA gave rise to the TCR library. This specimen consisted of peripheral blood mononuclear cells (PBMCs), obtained at new diagnosis, from a patient treated with antithyroid drugs. These receptors were collected from a female donor with Graves disease.

As concerns this clonotype: Only one base separates this from a far larger clonotype, so it likely reflects a read error. CDR3 in amino acids: CASSFQGVGRTEAFF. The CDR3 nucleotides read TGTGCCAGCAGCTTTCAAGGGGTAGGACGGACTGAAGCTTTCTTT. J is TRBJ1-1 and V is TRBV5-5, with D perhaps TRBD1 (5 bases). This CDR3 is 15 amino acids long. The V end lost 2 bases, the J end lost 5 bases, and 16 bases lay between the germline ends. Germline loops: CDR1 SGHKS, CDR2 YYEKEE (reference sequence).

This clonotype has at least ten counts. The chain joins TRBV10-3 to TRBJ2-5; D is perhaps TRBD1 or TRBD2 (5 bases each). Germline V gene lookup returns CDR1 ENHRY and CDR2 SYGVKD. Trimming took off 7 bases at V and 4 bases at J, with 10 bases between the two ends. CDR3 length equals 12 residues. CDR3 protein: CAIKGGGETQYF. CDR3 coding DNA: TGTGCCATCAAAGGTGGGGGAGAGACCCAGTACTTC.

This chain joins TRBV20-1 and TRBJ2-1, with 10 bases identical to TRBD2. The V gene end was trimmed by 1 base and the J gene end by 0 bases; junction bases not matched to a gene: 3. Germline V gene lookup returns CDR1 DFQATT and CDR2 SNEGSKA (reference sequence). This CDR3 is 16 amino acids long. The CDR3 coding sequence is TGCAGTGCTAGAGCTGGACTAGCGGCCTCCTACAATGAGCAGTTCTTC. Its translation: CSARAGLAASYNEQFF.

In this sample, this clonotype turned up many times. The chain has TRBV24-1 and TRBJ2-4; possible D gene TRBD1, 6 bases. CDR3 size: 12 residues. V lost 4 bases and J lost 12, with 12 bases in between. Germline V gives CDR1 KGHDR, CDR2 SFDVKD. The CDR3 spells CATSDSQGNQYF. Here the CDR3 DNA reads TGTGCCACCAGTGACTCACAGGGTAATCAGTACTTC.

Concerning this clonotype: A much larger clone lies one base from this, so it may be a read error. The CDR3 DNA sequence: TGTGCCATCATGGGCAGCCACAATCAGCCCCAGCATTTT. Encoded protein: CAIMGSHNQPQHF. The chain is built from TRBV28 and TRBJ1-5, with D unresolved. This CDR3 is 13 amino acids long. Between the trimmed V and J ends, which lost 10 bases and 3 bases, there was a span of 13 bases. Germline V gives CDR1 MDHEN, CDR2 SYDVKM.

The rearrangement joins TRBV6-1 to TRBJ1-5; no reliable D call. CDR1 is MNHNS and CDR2 is SASEGT in the germline V gene. Trimming took 8 bases from V and 4 from J, leaving 9 bases between them. The CDR3 length is 12 residues. CDR3 bases: TGTGCCAGCGTTCGGGAAAATCAGCCCCAGCATTTT. As protein: CASVRENQPQHF.

Concerning this clonotype itself: Given a much more abundant clone one base away, this may be a read error. The CDR3 spells CASRRVGDAEAFF. CDR3 nucleotides: TGTGCCAGCAGGAGGGTCGGGGACGCTGAAGCTTTCTTT. The chain links TRBV7-9 to TRBJ1-1; D is possibly TRBD1 (5 bases). Germline lookup yields CDR1 SEHNR and CDR2 FQNEAQ (reference sequence). CDR3 length equals 13 residues. The germline V and J ends were trimmed by 6 bases and 6 bases, with 14 bases remaining between them.

Many counts were recorded for this clonotype. The V and J genes are TRBV2 and TRBJ1-5; maybe TRBD1 (6 bases). CDR3 size: 14 residues. Germline V gene lookup returns CDR1 SNHLY and CDR2 FYNNEI. Between the trimmed V and J ends, which lost 8 bases and 1 base, there was a span of 12 bases. CDR3: CASSQGFSNQPQHF. The CDR3 bases are TGTGCCAGCTCCCAGGGGTTCAGCAATCAGCCCCAGCATTTT.

This clonotype was observed a single time. The V call is TRBV5-4, the J call TRBJ2-1, with D possibly TRBD2 on 5 matching bases. Trimming left V 4 bases short and J 7 bases short, with 9 bases between. The CDR3 spans 12 residues. CDR1 SGHNT and CDR2 YYREEE come from the germline V gene (reference sequence). CDR3 sequence reads: CASSTLENEQFF. The DNA of the CDR3 is TGTGCCAGCAGCACACTAGAGAATGAGCAGTTCTTC.

This clonotype was seen many times. The chain links TRBV5-1 to TRBJ2-1; TRBD2 aligns across 14 bases. The CDR3 spans 14 residues. Germline V gene data show CDR1 as SGHRS and CDR2 as YFSETQ. V shed 6 bases and J 12 bases; nucleotides not matched to a gene: 8. The chain's CDR3 is CASNPGLAGATQFF. CDR3 sequence (DNA): TGCGCCAGCAACCCGGGACTAGCGGGAGCTACGCAGTTCTTC.

This clonotype was seen ten or more times. The J gene is TRBJ1-2, the V gene TRBV7-2; D remains unclear. Germline V gives CDR1 SGHTA, CDR2 FQGNSA. This CDR3 has 15 residues. V lost 5 bases, J lost 8 bases, and 21 bases lay in between. DNA of the CDR3: TGTGCCAGCAGCGCAACCGGGATCCCAGGTGGGGGCTACACCTTC. As protein: CASSATGIPGGGYTF.

The CDR3 DNA sequence: TGTGCCTGGAGACAATTGTCGGGGACAGGGGAAGGGAGCGAGCAGTACTTC. Translating it yields CAWRQLSGTGEGSEQYF. This chain links TRBV30 with TRBJ2-7; 10 nucleotides agree with TRBD1. The CDR3 runs to 17 residues. Germline CDR1 and CDR2: GTSNPN and SVGIG (reference sequence). The ends lost 3 bases at V and 6 bases at J; junction bases unmatched: 17.

This chain connects TRBV20-1 to TRBJ2-5; 11 bases map to TRBD2. CDR1 DFQATT and CDR2 SNEGSKA come from the germline V gene (reference sequence). The CDR3 sequence is 13 residues long. V lost 5 bases and J lost 5; bases outside the gene matches: 4. The CDR3 is CSAETSGVETQYF. DNA for the CDR3: TGCAGTGCTGAGACTAGCGGGGTTGAGACCCAGTACTTC.

The chain couples TRBV18 to TRBJ2-3; D not certain. Trimming shortened V by 0 bases and J by 1 base, and 8 bases separated the two germline ends. Germline V gene data show CDR1 as KGHSH and CDR2 as LQKENI. There are 15 residues in the CDR3. The CDR3 DNA reads TGTGCCAGCTCACCACCGAGGCAGGGCACAGATACGCAGTATTTT. Encoded protein: CASSPPRQGTDTQYF. Filled out from reference TRBV18 and TRBJ2-3, the complete variable domain reads NAGVMQNPRHLVRRRGQEARLRCSPMKGHSHVYWYRQLPEEGLKFMVYLQKENIIDESGMPKERFSAEFPKEGPSILRIQQVVRGDSAAYFCASSPPRQGTDTQYFGPGTRLTVL.

This clonotype was counted at least ten times. V is TRBV7-2 and J is TRBJ1-6; no clear D gene. Germline-derived CDR1 and CDR2 are SGHTA and FQGNSA. The V gene lost 3 bases and the J gene lost 6 bases, with 9 bases spanning the gap. This CDR3 contains 14 residues. This CDR3 is CASSLSGTNSPLHF. CDR3 coding DNA: TGTGCCAGCAGCTTGAGTGGAACTAATTCACCCCTCCACTTT.

The rearrangement uses TRBV20-1 and TRBJ2-6, with 7 bases fitting TRBD1. V lost 6 bases and J lost 0; bases outside the gene matches: 2. The CDR3 length is 14 residues. Germline CDR1 DFQATT, CDR2 SNEGSKA (reference sequence). The DNA of the CDR3 is TGCAGTGCAAACAGGGGCTCTGGGGCCAACGTCCTGACTTTC. This codes for CSANRGSGANVLTF.

This clonotype has just one count. This sequence joins TRBV28 and TRBJ2-1, with a tentative D call TRBD1 (5 bases). Germline values: CDR1 MDHEN, CDR2 SYDVKM. This CDR3 has 17 residues. V was pared by 4 bases and J by 0 bases, with 16 bases between. CDR3 residues: CASSSTVLKSSYNEQFF. In nucleotides, the CDR3 is TGTGCCAGCAGTTCGACAGTCCTCAAAAGCTCCTACAATGAGCAGTTCTTC.

This clonotype was counted ten times or more. V usage is TRBV30 and J usage is TRBJ1-2; unclear D gene. Trimming removed 1 base from V and 0 bases from J, with 12 bases in between. CDR1 and CDR2 (germline): GTSNPN, SVGIG (reference sequence). There are 15 residues in the CDR3. For the CDR3, the DNA is TGTGCCTGGAGTGCCCCAGGAGGCTCTAACTATGGCTACACCTTC. Translated: CAWSAPGGSNYGYTF. Full variable domain (missing parts from reference TRBV30 and TRBJ1-2): SQTIHQWPATLVQPVGSPLSLECTVEGTSNPNLYWYRQAAGRGLQLLFYSVGIGQISSEVPQNLSASRPQDRQFILSSKKLLLSDSGFYLCAWSAPGGSNYGYTFGSGTRLTVV.

In its sample, this clonotype was seen many times. This sequence joins TRBV20-1 and TRBJ2-3; unclear D gene. The CDR3 runs 12 residues. The V gene lost 0 bases and the J gene lost 6 bases, with 7 bases spanning the gap. Per the germline V gene, CDR1 is DFQATT and CDR2 is SNEGSKA (reference sequence). The CDR3 region has the DNA TGCAGTGCTAGAGATGACCGGGATACGCAGTATTTT. Its protein is CSARDDRDTQYF.

This clonotype occurred many times. The chain recombines TRBV6-1 with TRBJ2-1; 7 bases line up with TRBD1. The trim removed 5 bases at V and 7 bases at J, leaving 8 bases unmatched. Germline V gene data show CDR1 as MNHNS and CDR2 as SASEGT. The CDR3 spans 14 residues. CDR3 DNA sequence: TGTGCCAGCAGTCGATATGGACAGGCTAATGAGCAGTTCTTC. Amino acids: CASSRYGQANEQFF.